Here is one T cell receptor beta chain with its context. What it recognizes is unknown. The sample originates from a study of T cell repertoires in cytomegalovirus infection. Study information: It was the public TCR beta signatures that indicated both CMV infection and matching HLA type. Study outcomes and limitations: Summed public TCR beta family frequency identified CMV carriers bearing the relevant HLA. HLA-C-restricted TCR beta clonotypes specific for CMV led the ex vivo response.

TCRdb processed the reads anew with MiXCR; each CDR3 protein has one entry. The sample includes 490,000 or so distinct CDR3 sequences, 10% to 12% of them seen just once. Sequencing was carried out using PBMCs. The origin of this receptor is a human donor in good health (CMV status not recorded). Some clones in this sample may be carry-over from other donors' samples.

The CDR3 nucleotides read TGCGCCAGCAGCCGAAGGCTAGCGGGAGGGTCCGGGGAGCTGTTTTTT. It specifies CASSRRLAGGSGELFF. The V call is TRBV5-1, the J call TRBJ2-2; 12 bases fit TRBD2. The CDR3 has 16 amino acids. Germline CDR1 SGHRS, CDR2 YFSETQ. V was clipped by 4 bases and J by 6 bases; unmatched bases: 7.